This is a list of T cell receptor beta chains from one sample in a study of cytomegalovirus exposure and HLA in healthy donors. Libraries were prepared by immunoSEQ multiplex PCR; TCRdb keeps only in-frame clonotypes and omits some of them. The profile shows tens of thousands of clones, 80% to 95% of them singletons. Sequenced sample: PBMCs. Receptors originate from a man between 18 and 29 years old in good health and CMV-seronegative. Both conserved end residues are part of each CDR3. Fields, in order: D gene, clone size, J gene, V gene, CDR3 DNA, CDR3 protein. D genes are given only for firm matches. Clone size is given for some rows only: seen once, a few or many times, or a class if the clone is expanded.

d_call: -
clone_size: -
j_call: TRBJ2-5
v_call: TRBV10-3
cdr3_nt: TGTGCCACCAGTGATTCTCTACAGGGAGAGACCCAGTACTTC
cdr3_aa: CATSDSLQGETQYF

d_call: -
clone_size: once
j_call: TRBJ2-1
v_call: TRBV9
cdr3_nt: TGTGCCAGCAGCGTAGATAGAGGGTACCCATACAATGAGCAGTTCTTC
cdr3_aa: CASSVDRGYPYNEQFF

d_call: -
clone_size: -
j_call: TRBJ2-3
v_call: TRBV5-1
cdr3_nt: TGCGCCAGCAGCTTGTTCGGCACAGATACGCAGTATTTT
cdr3_aa: CASSLFGTDTQYF

d_call: TRBD2
clone_size: -
j_call: TRBJ2-2
v_call: TRBV12-5
cdr3_nt: TGTGCTAGTGGTTTGGTTGTAGCGGGGAACACCGGGGAGCTGTTTTTT
cdr3_aa: CASGLVVAGNTGELFF

d_call: -
clone_size: -
j_call: TRBJ2-7
v_call: TRBV19
cdr3_nt: TGTGCCAGTAGTGCCATCGGGACCATCGGAGGGTACGAGCAGTACTTC
cdr3_aa: CASSAIGTIGGYEQYF

d_call: -
clone_size: -
j_call: TRBJ2-1
v_call: TRBV27
cdr3_nt: TGTGCCAGCAGTTTAGGGGCGGGGCCTTACAATGAGCAGTTCTTC
cdr3_aa: CASSLGAGPYNEQFF

d_call: -
clone_size: -
j_call: TRBJ2-3
v_call: TRBV13
cdr3_nt: TGTGCCAGCAGCTTAGGGTTGCGGAGCCCAGATACGCAGTATTTT
cdr3_aa: CASSLGLRSPDTQYF

d_call: TRBD2
clone_size: -
j_call: TRBJ2-2
v_call: TRBV6-4
cdr3_nt: TGTGCCAGCAGTGTTCTAGCGGGCACCGGGGAGCTGTTTTTT
cdr3_aa: CASSVLAGTGELFF

d_call: TRBD2
clone_size: -
j_call: TRBJ2-7
v_call: TRBV6-6
cdr3_nt: TGTGCCAGCACCCAGGGACTAGCGGGAGAGGGCTACGAGCAGTACTTC
cdr3_aa: CASTQGLAGEGYEQYF

d_call: -
clone_size: -
j_call: TRBJ2-3
v_call: TRBV27
cdr3_nt: TGTGCCAGCAGTTCAAACACAGATACGCAGTATTTT
cdr3_aa: CASSSNTDTQYF

d_call: TRBD2
clone_size: -
j_call: TRBJ2-3
v_call: TRBV27
cdr3_nt: TGTGCCAGCAGCGGGGGACTAGTGGGAACAGATACGCAGTATTTT
cdr3_aa: CASSGGLVGTDTQYF

d_call: -
clone_size: -
j_call: TRBJ2-7
v_call: TRBV6-1
cdr3_nt: TGTGCCAGCAGGGTATCTAGCGACTACGAGCAGTACTTC
cdr3_aa: CASRVSSDYEQYF

d_call: TRBD1
clone_size: -
j_call: TRBJ1-4
v_call: TRBV9
cdr3_nt: TGTGCCAGCAGCGCAGTAGGGGGCTTCAATGAAAAACTGTTTTTT
cdr3_aa: CASSAVGGFNEKLFF

d_call: -
clone_size: -
j_call: TRBJ2-4
v_call: TRBV5-4
cdr3_nt: TGTGCCAGCAGCTTGGGGGCCGAAAACATTCAGTACTTC
cdr3_aa: CASSLGAENIQYF

d_call: -
clone_size: -
j_call: TRBJ2-7
v_call: TRBV28
cdr3_nt: TGTGCCACAGACACCGACTCCTACGAGCAGTACTTC
cdr3_aa: CATDTDSYEQYF

d_call: -
clone_size: -
j_call: TRBJ2-4
v_call: TRBV6-1
cdr3_nt: TGTGCCAGCAGTGGTGGGGTGGAGGGTGGCAAAAACATTCAGTACTTC
cdr3_aa: CASSGGVEGGKNIQYF

d_call: TRBD1
clone_size: -
j_call: TRBJ1-5
v_call: TRBV6-1
cdr3_nt: TGTGCCAGCAGTGCGTTGAACAGGGGGCGGAATCAGCCCCAGCATTTT
cdr3_aa: CASSALNRGRNQPQHF

d_call: -
clone_size: -
j_call: TRBJ1-5
v_call: TRBV28
cdr3_nt: TGTGCCAGCAGAATCCGTTATGAGCCCCAGCATTTT
cdr3_aa: CASRIRYEPQHF

d_call: TRBD1
clone_size: -
j_call: TRBJ2-7
v_call: TRBV7-2
cdr3_nt: TGTGCCAGCAGCTTAGGGACAGGGAGGCACGAGCAGTACTTC
cdr3_aa: CASSLGTGRHEQYF

d_call: -
clone_size: -
j_call: TRBJ1-1
v_call: TRBV6-5
cdr3_nt: TGTGCCAGCAGTTACTCGGGAGTGAACACTGAAGCTTTCTTT
cdr3_aa: CASSYSGVNTEAFF

d_call: -
clone_size: once
j_call: TRBJ1-2
v_call: TRBV5-1
cdr3_nt: TGCGCCAGCAGCTTGGTTTCGACAGTTGTCTATGGCTACACCTTC
cdr3_aa: CASSLVSTVVYGYTF

d_call: -
clone_size: -
j_call: TRBJ2-1
v_call: TRBV7-3
cdr3_nt: TGTGCCAGCAGCTTAGGGCAGGGCCACAATGAGCAGTTCTTC
cdr3_aa: CASSLGQGHNEQFF

d_call: -
clone_size: -
j_call: TRBJ1-2
v_call: TRBV11-2
cdr3_nt: TGTGCCAGCAGCTCCAGTTTCAGCGGAGGTGGCTACACCTTC
cdr3_aa: CASSSSFSGGGYTF

d_call: TRBD1
clone_size: -
j_call: TRBJ1-4
v_call: TRBV19
cdr3_nt: TGTGCCAGTAGTATGGTGGACAGGGCTGAAAAACTGTTTTTT
cdr3_aa: CASSMVDRAEKLFF

d_call: TRBD1
clone_size: -
j_call: TRBJ2-7
v_call: TRBV18
cdr3_nt: TGTGCCAGCTCACCCGGGACAGGGAGCTCCTACGAGCAGTACTTC
cdr3_aa: CASSPGTGSSYEQYF